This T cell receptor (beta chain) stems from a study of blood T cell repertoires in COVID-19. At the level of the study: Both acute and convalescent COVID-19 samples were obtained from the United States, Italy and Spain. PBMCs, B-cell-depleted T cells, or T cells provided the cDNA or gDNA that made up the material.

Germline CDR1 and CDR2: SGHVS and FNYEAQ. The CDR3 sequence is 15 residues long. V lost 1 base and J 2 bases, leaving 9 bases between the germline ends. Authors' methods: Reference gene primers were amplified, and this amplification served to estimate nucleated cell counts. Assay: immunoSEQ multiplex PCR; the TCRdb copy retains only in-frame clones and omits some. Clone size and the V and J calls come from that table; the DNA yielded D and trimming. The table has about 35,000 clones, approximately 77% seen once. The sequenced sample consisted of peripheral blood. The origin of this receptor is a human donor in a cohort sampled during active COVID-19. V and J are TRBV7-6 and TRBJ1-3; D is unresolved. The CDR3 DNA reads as TGTGCCAGCAGCTTAGGGAGAGGAGCTGGAAACACCATATATTTT. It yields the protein CASSLGRGAGNTIYF.